One sample yielded the 13 T cell receptor beta chains listed below, sequenced in a study of low-dose radiotherapy and immunotherapy resistance in tumors. cDNA synthesis used a TRAV/TRBV-specific primer set for both chains. With a constant-region primer and a V-primer adapter, TCRs were subjected to roughly 20 PCR cycles of amplification. TCRdb passed the reads through MiXCR, listing each CDR3 protein once. This sample carries under 70,000 distinct CDR3 sequences, 20% to 25% of them seen once, and the ten largest clones take around 6%. Time point denoted: before trial treatment. The sequenced sample was PBMCs, obtained before treatment. The source of these receptors is a male donor with prostate cancer.

This clonotype has ten or more counts. J is TRBJ2-7 and V is TRBV7-9; 8 bases align to TRBD1. V trimming: 7 bases; J trimming: 3 bases; junction bases outside the gene matches: 14. This CDR3 has 16 amino acids. The germline CDR1 and CDR2 sequences are SEHNR and FQNEAQ (reference sequence). This CDR3 is CASTTTQGQGYYEQYF. CDR3 nucleotides: TGTGCCAGCACCACAACGCAAGGACAGGGATACTACGAGCAGTACTTC.

This clonotype was seen at least ten times. The CDR3 DNA follows: TGTGCCAGCAGTGAAAGGGACTCCTATAATTCACCCCTCCACTTT. Translation gives CASSERDSYNSPLHF. The chain uses TRBV2 and TRBJ1-6, with D unresolved. The CDR3 has 15 residues. V was trimmed by 2 bases and J by 0 bases, leaving 5 bases between them. CDR1 and CDR2 from the germline V gene are SNHLY and FYNNEI. The entire variable domain, with the rest obtained from reference TRBV2 and TRBJ1-6, is as follows: EPEVTQTPSHQVTQMGQEVILRCVPISNHLYFYWYRQILGQKVEFLVSFYNNEISEKSEIFDDQFSVERPDGSNFTLKIRSTKLEDSAMYFCASSERDSYNSPLHFGNGTRLTVT.

This clonotype was seen many times. The chain is built from TRBV7-2 and TRBJ1-5; D remains ambiguous. V was pared by 5 bases and J by 4 bases, with 18 bases between. Germline assignment: CDR1 SGHTA and CDR2 FQGNSA. CDR3 length equals 16 residues. The CDR3 DNA is TGTGCCAGCAGCCGATTTGGCAGGACCCCTAATCAGCCCCAGCATTTT. Its protein product is CASSRFGRTPNQPQHF. Using reference TRBV7-2 and TRBJ1-5 for the parts outside the CDR3, the full variable domain is GAGVSQSPSNKVTEKGKDVELRCDPISGHTALYWYRQSLGQGLEFLIYFQGNSAPDKSGLPSDRFSAERTGGSVSTLTIQRTQQEDSAVYLCASSRFGRTPNQPQHFGDGTRLSIL.

Turning to this clonotype: One base separates it from a far larger clone, so it is likely a read error. The rearrangement links TRBV6-8 to TRBJ2-2, with TRBD2 identical over 7 bases. The CDR3 sequence is 15 residues long. CDR1 is MNHGY and CDR2 is SAAAGT in the germline V gene. CDR3 nucleotides: TGTGCCGGCAGCCCGGGGGGTAGGGTCGCCGGGGAGCTGTTTTTT. It translates to CAGSPGGRVAGELFF.

This clonotype came up many times. V gene TRBV25-1 combines with J gene TRBJ2-1; D gene ambiguous. V lost 4 bases to trimming and J lost 3 bases, with 13 bases between them. Germline-derived CDR1 and CDR2 are MGHDK and SYGVNS. This CDR3 spans 15 amino acids. The CDR3, as DNA: TGTGCCAGCAGTGCGATCACGAGACACTACAATGAGCAGTTCTTC. Its translation: CASSAITRHYNEQFF.

This clonotype was seen ten or more times. The V call is TRBV14, the J call TRBJ2-7; 10 nucleotides line up with TRBD1. Germline lookup yields CDR1 SGHDN and CDR2 FVKESK. The CDR3 loop spans 15 amino acids. The junction had 7 bases not matched to a gene; V was cut back by 4 bases and J by 4 bases. CDR3 amino acids: CASSLAGQGIYEQYF. The CDR3 DNA sequence: TGTGCCAGCAGCCTAGCGGGACAGGGGATATACGAGCAGTACTTC. Complete variable domain (other parts from reference TRBV14 and TRBJ2-7): EAGVTQFPSHSVIEKGQTVTLRCDPISGHDNLYWYRRVMGKEIKFLLHFVKESKQDESGMPNNRFLAERTGGTYSTLKVQPAELEDSGVYFCASSLAGQGIYEQYFGPGTRLTVT.

Ten or more counts support this clonotype. CDR3 in amino acids: CASSPRTSSYEQYF. CDR3 in DNA: TGTGCCAGCAGCCCCCGGACATCCTCCTACGAGCAGTACTTC. The chain joins TRBV3-1 to TRBJ2-7, with a tentative D call TRBD1 (5 bases). The CDR3 is 14 amino acids. From germline, CDR1 is LGHDT and CDR2 YNNKEL (reference sequence). Between the trimmed V and J ends, which lost 4 bases and 0 bases, there was a span of 10 bases.

CDR3 in DNA: TGTGCCACCCTAGCAGCGGCGGCCAACACAGATACGCAGTATTTT. Protein: CATLAAAANTDTQYF. V gene TRBV6-1 combines with J gene TRBJ2-3; perhaps TRBD2 as D (5 bases). The CDR3 runs 15 residues. Germline CDR1 reads MNHNS; CDR2 reads SASEGT. The V gene lost 10 bases and the J gene lost 2 bases, with 19 bases spanning the gap.

This clonotype was observed at least ten times. The J gene is TRBJ2-7, the V gene TRBV30, with D perhaps matching TRBD2 (6 bases). V lost 8 bases to trimming and J lost 6 bases, with 14 bases between them. Germline V gives CDR1 GTSNPN, CDR2 SVGIG (reference sequence). This CDR3 is 11 amino acids long. The CDR3 loop reads CAHGRGGEQYF. As DNA, the CDR3 is TGTGCCCACGGCCGGGGAGGCGAGCAGTACTTC. Combining the CDR3 with reference TRBV30 and TRBJ2-7 gives the whole variable domain SQTIHQWPATLVQPVGSPLSLECTVEGTSNPNLYWYRQAAGRGLQLLFYSVGIGQISSEVPQNLSASRPQDRQFILSSKKLLLSDSGFYLCAHGRGGEQYFGPGTRLTVT.

This clonotype was counted many times. This sequence joins TRBV6-5 and TRBJ2-1; 7 bases match TRBD1. Germline CDR1 is MNHEY and CDR2 is SVGAGI. Losses at the gene ends were 7 bases for V and 6 bases for J; bases not matched to a gene: 15. The CDR3 is 16 amino acids. In nucleotides, the CDR3 is TGTGCCAGCACCCTAACGACGGACAGGCCGCGCAATGAGCAGTTCTTC. Its protein product is CASTLTTDRPRNEQFF.

At least ten counts were recorded for this clonotype. The J gene is TRBJ2-5, the V gene TRBV7-2, with D perhaps matching TRBD1 (6 bases). CDR3 length: 14 amino acids. Germline V gene lookup returns CDR1 SGHTA and CDR2 FQGNSA. Trimming took off 6 bases at V and 5 bases at J, with 16 bases between the two ends. This CDR3 is CASRQRAQGETQYF. CDR3 bases: TGTGCCAGCAGGCAAAGGGCTCAGGGGGAGACCCAGTACTTC.

Notes on this clonotype: Since a far larger clone is one base different, this is likely a read error. The chain carries TRBV27 and TRBJ2-1; D remains unclear. Germline V CDR1 and CDR2: MNHEY, SMNVEV (reference sequence). The CDR3 spans 12 residues. With 6 bases removed from V and 8 bases from J, the gap between germline ends came to 11 bases. CDR3 amino acids: CASSEELYEQFF. The CDR3 DNA reads as TGTGCCAGCAGCGAGGAGTTATATGAGCAGTTCTTC.

This clonotype has a count of ten or more. The gene calls are TRBV15 and TRBJ2-1; no reliable D call. V was shortened by 5 bases and J by 4 bases, with 6 bases between the two germline ends. This CDR3 comprises 12 residues. Germline CDR1 and CDR2: LNHNV and YYDKDF (reference sequence). CDR3 nucleotides: TGTGCCACCAGCGGCTTATACAATGAGCAGTTCTTC. Translation: CATSGLYNEQFF.